One and the same sample provided the 8 T cell receptor beta chains below, sequenced in a study of control samples from healthy donors and cancer patients. TCRdb keeps only in-frame clones here, not all; method: immunoSEQ multiplex PCR. The table shows 120,000 or so clones, with roughly 91% occurring only once. The sample was PBMCs. Receptors were obtained from a man aged 50 to 60 with head and neck cancer.

The rearrangement uses TRBV9 and TRBJ2-5; 9 positions match TRBD2. The V segment lost 0 bases and the J segment 2 bases; nucleotides outside the gene matches: 11. CDR3 length: 18 residues. Germline values: CDR1 SGDLS, CDR2 YYNGEE. The CDR3 DNA is TGTGCCAGCAGCGTAGTCCCCGCGGGGGGGGGATTACAAGAGACCCAGTACTTC. Its protein product is CASSVVPAGGGLQETQYF.

The V gene is TRBV3-1 (or the pseudogene TRBV3-2), the J gene TRBJ2-5; TRBD1 might be the D (5 bases). Trimming cost V 2 bases and J 1 base, with 8 bases left between them. Germline CDR1 and CDR2: LGHDT and YNNKEL (reference sequence). The CDR3 is made up of 14 amino acids. This CDR3 is CASSQLDTQETQYF. The CDR3 DNA sequence: TGTGCCAGCAGCCAATTGGACACCCAAGAGACCCAGTACTTC.

This chain uses TRBV9 with TRBJ2-1; D remains ambiguous. The CDR3 totals 14 residues. The V gene lost 3 bases and the J gene lost 0 bases, with 7 bases spanning the gap. CDR1 and CDR2 (germline): SGDLS, YYNGEE. The CDR3 DNA sequence: TGTGCCAGCAGCGCCCGACCCTCCTACAATGAGCAGTTCTTC. It is translated as CASSARPSYNEQFF.

To note about this clone: In the same sample, other DNA sequences code for this CDR3. The rearrangement links TRBV2 to TRBJ2-7, with a possible D match to TRBD1 (6 bases). V was shortened by 6 bases and J by 3 bases, with 15 bases between the two germline ends. CDR3 length: 14 residues. The germline V gene encodes CDR1 SNHLY and CDR2 FYNNEI. Here the CDR3 DNA reads TGTGCCAGCAGCCAGGGGCCTCCCTTCTACGAGCAGTACTTC. This translates into CASSQGPPFYEQYF.

The chain recombines TRBV30 with TRBJ1-3; 8 bases fit TRBD1. The CDR3 extends over 15 amino acids. The germline V gene encodes CDR1 GTSNPN and CDR2 SVGIG (reference sequence). Germline trimming cut 3 bases from V and 6 bases from J; bases unmatched to any gene: 10. The chain's CDR3 is CAWRKDRGALNTIYF. In DNA form, the CDR3 reads TGTGCCTGGAGAAAAGACAGGGGTGCCCTAAACACCATATATTTT.

This clone appeared once. The gene calls are TRBV19 and TRBJ2-1; D may be TRBD1 (5 bases). V was trimmed by 0 bases and J by 3 bases, leaving 12 bases between them. This CDR3 is built from 16 residues. Per germline, CDR1 LNHDA and CDR2 SQIVND (reference sequence). DNA of the CDR3: TGTGCCAGTAGTATAGAAGGACAAATCTACTACAATGAGCAGTTCTTC. Protein: CASSIEGQIYYNEQFF.

This chain connects TRBV19 to TRBJ2-5; D is possibly TRBD1 or TRBD2 (5 bases each). This CDR3 is 15 amino acids long. Germline-derived CDR1 and CDR2 are LNHDA and SQIVND (reference sequence). The V end lost 4 bases, the J end lost 0 bases, and 12 bases lay between the germline ends. For the CDR3, the DNA is TGTGCCAGTAGTAGGGGGTCTCCTTACCAAGAGACCCAGTACTTC. Amino acids: CASSRGSPYQETQYF.

The V call is TRBV11-2, the J call TRBJ2-7; D is unresolved. This CDR3 comprises 13 residues. The germline V and J ends were trimmed by 1 base and 6 bases, with 10 bases remaining between them. Germline lookup yields CDR1 SGHAT and CDR2 FQNNGV. CDR3: CASSLGSRPEQYF. The DNA of the CDR3 is TGTGCCAGCAGCTTAGGTTCCAGACCCGAGCAGTACTTC.